This TCR beta chain was captured by sequencing in a study of T cells in Graves' hyperthyroidism and ophthalmopathy. Amplification of TCR beta CDR3 regions used RNA as the template. TCR CDR3 underwent first-round RT-PCR with the HTBI primer set. TCRdb ran MiXCR on the multiplex PCR reads and lists one entry per CDR3 protein. Here the sample spans approximately 250,000 distinct CDR3 sequences, more than 20% being singletons. Ophthalmopathy patients showed a Clinical Activity Score of at least 3, NOSPECS grade of at least 4 and duration under 3 months. The PBMCs had their origin in 10 ml of fresh peripheral blood. This clonotype occurred many times. The antigen is undetermined. At one of its ends the junction is not consistent with the germline gene, which may arise from a read error. General study points: The model foresaw ophthalmopathy a median roughly 6.3 months prior to onset.

Germline V gives CDR1 DFQATT, CDR2 SNEGSKA (reference sequence). The CDR3 has 12 residues. Sequenced input: blood. This clonotype was obtained from a woman aged 40 to 49 with Graves' ophthalmopathy. The gene calls are TRBV20-1 and TRBJ2-7, with D perhaps matching TRBD2 (5 bases). The CDR3 DNA reads as TGCAGTACTAGAGGATTCTCCTACGAGCAGTACTTC. Amino acid sequence: CSTRGFSYEQYF.